Given below is one TCR beta chain in context. This entry is derived from a study of blood T cell repertoires in COVID-19. Study-level background: Researchers got acute and convalescent COVID-19 samples from the United States, Italy and Spain. PBMCs, B-cell-depleted T cells, or T cells were the source of the cDNA or gDNA that made up the material.

The authors' processing: Scientists estimated how many nucleated cells there were by amplifying reference gene primers. The data were produced by immunoSEQ multiplex PCR, yet TCRdb's version contains in-frame clones alone and is incomplete. V, J and clone size are taken as reported in that table, and D and trimming were inferred from the DNA itself. The data show around 60,000 clones, roughly 90% seen once. CDR3 size: 13 residues. Germline loops: CDR1 SGHDN, CDR2 FVKESK. Deletions cut 1 base from V and 0 bases from J, with 4 bases between. The sequence was collected from a human donor in a cohort sampled during active COVID-19. Sequencing input: peripheral blood. The V and J genes are TRBV14 and TRBJ2-7, with D hard to call. The CDR3 here is CASSQGGSYEQYF. Written as DNA, the CDR3 is TGTGCCAGCAGCCAAGGCGGCTCCTACGAGCAGTACTTC.